This TCR beta chain was recorded in a study of blood T cell repertoires in COVID-19. Whole-study context: In each case, the material was cDNA or gDNA derived from T cells, B-cell-depleted T cells, or PBMCs.

Original methodology: Amplification from reference gene primers served as the basis for estimated nucleated cell counts. TCRdb keeps only in-frame clones here, not all; method: immunoSEQ multiplex PCR. The D gene and trimming were derived from the DNA, and the V and J assignments and clone size from that table. The sample lists 50,000 or so clones; 85% to 95% were seen once. Germline V lookup: CDR1 SGHTA, CDR2 FQGNSA. The V segment lost 3 bases and the J segment 7 bases; nucleotides outside the gene matches: 6. The CDR3 loop spans 14 amino acids. The J gene is TRBJ2-1, the V gene TRBV7-2; 7 bases align to TRBD2. The clonotype comes from an elderly woman with acute or convalescent COVID-19. Input material: peripheral blood. The CDR3 is CASSLGGSGNEQFF. CDR3 sequence (DNA): TGTGCCAGCAGCTTGGGCGGGAGTGGAAATGAGCAGTTCTTC.